This T cell receptor (beta chain) was documented in a study of beta chain features in type 1 diabetes. The whole isolated RNA underwent reverse transcription, so sequencing captured expressed TCRB transcripts. This table comes from immunoSEQ multiplex PCR, and its TCRdb copy is limited to in-frame clones, with some not included. The table lists roughly 160,000 clones, 6.5% to 8.5% of them singletons. In the case of this clone: The antigen remains unidentified.

Naive, central memory, regulatory and stem cell-like memory cells within the CD4+ compartment were sorted using CD45RO/CCR7/CD25/CD127/CD95/CD27. Study results and limitations: No resolution was reached here on whether HLA type influences TCRB rearrangement. Shorter templates might be favored by PCR, and equally so in patients and in controls. When Type 1 diabetes patients were examined, their TCRB CDR3s proved moderately but significantly shorter in all four CD4+ subsets.

The material sequenced was central memory CD4+ T cells from blood. The sequence derives from a man younger than 35 with type 1 diabetes.

The CDR3: CASSPAAGGYEQYF. For the CDR3, the DNA is TGTGCCAGCTCACCAGCGGCGGGAGGCTACGAGCAGTACTTC. The rearrangement links TRBV18 to TRBJ2-7, with 8 bases fitting TRBD2. Germline CDR1 reads KGHSH; CDR2 reads LQKENI. CDR3 size: 14 residues. The V gene end was trimmed by 2 bases and the J gene end by 3 bases; junction bases not matched to a gene: 3.